This T cell receptor beta chain was obtained from a study of shared clonotypes between healthy human individuals (dated by TCRdb to 2018 to 2020). Describing the broader study: Two women and a few men aged 18 to 49 years were included in the cohort. For each donor, CD4 naive and CD4 memory were each given three plates, CD8 naive was given two plates, and CD8 memory was given one plate. The study deeply sequenced blood TCR repertoires of five healthy adults to estimate repertoire size and the extent of clonotype sharing between individuals. Different laboratories and diverse techniques were used to prepare libraries and sequence TCR repertoires, to increase sequencing depth and limit assay-specific biases. Leukapheresis yielded between about 0.9 and 8.9 billion PBMCs per donor. Overall results and qualifications from the work: Sharing across several donors was observed for around 5% of naive CD4, 3% to 3.5% of naive CD8, 2% to 2.5% of memory CD4, and roughly 0.4% of memory CD8 clonotypes. Sampling was limited to blood, and TCR repertoires in tissue likely differ from TCR repertoires in blood. Based on pairwise subsampling, the degree of clonotype sharing among donors was expected to be affected by sequencing depth. Estimated clonotype richness was generally larger for naive than for memory subsets. Incomplete sequencing was indicated by rarefaction of sorted-subset datasets, despite the large sequencing depth. Compared with non-shared clonotypes, clonotypes shared by all four sorted-subset donors had higher generation probabilities. Because the study included a small number of donors, the genetic and exposure-history diversity represented was limited.

The CDR3 sequence holds 16 residues, the cysteine and phenylalanine included. The kept DNA is CDR3 alone, 48 bases in frame from the first base. As encoded in the germline V gene, CDR1 is SGHRS while CDR2 is YFSETQ. V lost 4 bases and J lost 7 bases, and the count of bases not matched to a germline gene is 13. Using the deep immunoSEQ assay, multiplex PCR amplified TCR CDR3 regions from genomic DNA. For each cell subset, the extracted genomic DNA was distributed evenly across all wells of several immunoSEQ 96-well plates, and each plate served as one replicate. For sorted subsets, each replicate PCR was loaded with approximately 200 ng genomic DNA, equivalent to 25,000 to 30,000 T cell genomes. The purified libraries were quantified using a Qubit 3.0 fluorometer, sized with a Bioanalyzer 2100, and then quantified again using the KAPA Library Quantification kit. A separate single-read 150-cycle Illumina NextSeq 550 flow cell was used to sequence each immunoSEQ 96-well plate. The original pipeline was this. Because the immunoSEQ output held only junctional sequences and lacked quality scores, the filtering could not match the filtering applied to full-length reads. Sequences were annotated with PyIR, a Python wrapper for IgBLAST v1.9, and V/J genes and CDR3 were assigned using IMGT germline references. Reads were removed for weak V/J assignments (E-value above 1e-6), missing CDR3, stop codons, out-of-frame junctions, or ambiguous translated residues. A V3J clonotype was defined by an identical inferred V gene, J gene, and CDR3 amino acid sequence. Percentage overlap between repertoires was computed as shared unique clonotypes divided by the size of the smaller repertoire. Repertoire richness was assessed with RTK rarefaction, the Chao1 estimator, and Recon v2.1 estimates of unobserved clonotypes. Generation probabilities were computed with OLGA for all TCRbeta clonotypes obtained by the gDNA method from a handful of donors. The table comes from immuneACCESS by way of TCRdb, which keeps in-frame sequences with V and J called. Part of the clones is missing from these tables; in studies checked, under half for an unresolved V gene and the rest for unknown reasons. The V and J calls and the clone size are those of that table, but D and trimming were determined from the DNA. Recorded for this sample are around 690,000 clones; 90% of them occurred a single time. More than 30% of the sample is in the top ten clones.

The donors were healthy, HIV-negative adults with no recently reported acute infections or vaccinations. Only Caucasian adults living in Nashville, Tennessee, USA were represented among the donors. CD8 memory samples consisted of magnetically selected CD45RO+ cells combined with CCR7-negative CD45RA+ effector memory (TemRA) cells. Blood was collected by leukapheresis, and PBMCs were isolated by Ficoll-Histopaque density gradient centrifugation and then cryopreserved in liquid nitrogen vapor phase. Purity and quantity of every magnetically sorted T cell population were checked by analytical flow cytometry. Genomic DNA was isolated from every sorted fraction and measured by UV absorbance on a Nanodrop 2000c. This clone has just one count. Which antigen it targets is not known. No much larger clone is present one base from it, and per-base qualities are unavailable.

Recombination connected TRBV5-1 to TRBJ2-1; 8 nucleotides in the junction match TRBD2. The receptor was derived from a man aged 18 to 30 in good health. Some clones in this sample may be carry-over from other donors' samples. Material for sequencing was memory CD8+ T cells from PBMCs. This specimen's cell subset or site label, interpreted: CD45RO+ cells pooled with CCR7-negative TemRA cells. Read as DNA, the sequence is TGCGCCAGCAGCCCTACGGGAGGGCGATTTAGGAATGAGCAGTTCTTC. The translation is CASSPTGGRFRNEQFF.